This T cell receptor beta chain is drawn from a study of cytomegalovirus exposure and HLA in healthy donors. Study information: About 79 million unique TCRs from HLA-typed donors were held in an early data release. Overall study results and limits: TCR beta V- and J-gene trimming was later associated with a missense DCLRE1C variant. There were some public TCRs occurring in many donors, but most TCR sequences were rare. Per published reports, the classifier diagnosed cytomegalovirus status with high specificity and sensitivity.

Researchers ran the PCR with 60 Vbeta and 13 Jbeta primers. Sequencing was performed with immunoSEQ multiplex PCR; in TCRdb, only in-frame clones are kept and a portion is missing. The data hold roughly 200,000 clones, with under 85% observed a single time. Comments on this clone: No antigen is known for it.

Germline V lookup: CDR1 SEHNR, CDR2 FQNEAQ (reference sequence). There are 15 residues in the CDR3. Trimming took 5 bases from V and 4 from J, leaving 16 bases between them. Sequencing input: PBMCs. The receptor's source is a man aged 45 to 65 in good health and CMV-seronegative. This chain links TRBV7-9 with TRBJ2-3, with a weak D call TRBD2 (5 bases). DNA for the CDR3: TGTGCCAGCAGCCAAGCGGCGGCCCCGGCAGATACGCAGTATTTT. It specifies CASSQAAAPADTQYF.